This entry is about one TCR beta chain. The V and J ends lost 1 base and 2 bases respectively, with 10 bases between them. The CDR3 sequence is 16 residues long. Germline lookup yields CDR1 SGHTS and CDR2 YDEGEE. Assay used: immunoSEQ multiplex PCR; TCRdb lists only in-frame clones, some missing. The sample shows tens of thousands of clones, around 90% of them seen only once. These data originate in a study of T cell responses to AZD1222 COVID-19 vaccine. The chain combines TRBV5-8 with TRBJ1-6; D ambiguous. The sample was peripheral blood, taken on day 0 of AZD1222 vaccination. This clonotype originated in an adult in good health. CDR3 DNA: TGTGCCAGCAGCTTGAGTGGAAACACCTATAATTCACCCCTCCACTTT. This codes for CASSLSGNTYNSPLHF.